This T cell receptor (beta chain) stems from a study of blood T cell repertoires in COVID-19. Study-wide background: The samples span acute and convalescent COVID-19 from the United States, Italy and Spain. T cells, B-cell-depleted T cells, or PBMCs supplied cDNA or gDNA.

This clone occurred once. Germline V lookup: CDR1 MNHEY, CDR2 SVGAGI. V lost 4 bases to trimming and J lost 1 base; unmatched junction nucleotides: 4. CDR3 length equals 15 residues. Original handling: Scientists estimated how many nucleated cells there were by amplifying reference gene primers. Some clones are missing from TCRdb's copy, which holds only in-frame ones; the method was immunoSEQ multiplex PCR. V and J calls and clone size come straight from that table; D and trimming were deduced from the DNA. The profile shows roughly 240,000 clones, approximately 80% of them singletons. The sequence was obtained from a man aged 35-49 years who had recovered from COVID-19. The V and J genes are TRBV6-5 and TRBJ2-7; 10 bases are shared with TRBD1. The specimen was peripheral blood. CDR3 sequence reads: CASSSLGQGSYEQYF. In DNA, the CDR3 is TGTGCCAGCAGTTCATTGGGACAGGGGTCCTACGAGCAGTACTTC.